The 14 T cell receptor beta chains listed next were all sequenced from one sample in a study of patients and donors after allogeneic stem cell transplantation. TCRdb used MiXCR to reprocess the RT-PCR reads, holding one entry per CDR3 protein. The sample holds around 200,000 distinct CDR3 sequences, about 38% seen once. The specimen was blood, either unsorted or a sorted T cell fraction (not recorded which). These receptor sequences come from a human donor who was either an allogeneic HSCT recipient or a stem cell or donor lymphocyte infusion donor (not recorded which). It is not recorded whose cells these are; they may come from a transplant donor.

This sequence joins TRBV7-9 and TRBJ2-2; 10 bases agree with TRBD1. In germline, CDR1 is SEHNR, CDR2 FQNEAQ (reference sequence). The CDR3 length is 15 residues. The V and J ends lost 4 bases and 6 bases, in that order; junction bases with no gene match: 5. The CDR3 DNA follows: TGTGCCAGCAGCTCCGGACAGGGGGGACCCGGGGAGCTGTTTTTT. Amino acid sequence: CASSSGQGGPGELFF. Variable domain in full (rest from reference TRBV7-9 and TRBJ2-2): DTGVSQNPRHKITKRGQNVTFRCDPISEHNRLYWYRQTLGQGPEFLTYFQNEAQLEKSRLLSDRFSAERPKGSFSTLEIQRTEQGDSAMYLCASSSGQGGPGELFFGEGSRLTVL.

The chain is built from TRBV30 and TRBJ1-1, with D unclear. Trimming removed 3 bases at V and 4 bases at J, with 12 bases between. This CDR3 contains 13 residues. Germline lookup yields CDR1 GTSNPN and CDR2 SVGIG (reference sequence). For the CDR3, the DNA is TGTGCCTGGAGACAAGGAGCGAGCACTGAAGCTTTCTTT. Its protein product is CAWRQGASTEAFF.

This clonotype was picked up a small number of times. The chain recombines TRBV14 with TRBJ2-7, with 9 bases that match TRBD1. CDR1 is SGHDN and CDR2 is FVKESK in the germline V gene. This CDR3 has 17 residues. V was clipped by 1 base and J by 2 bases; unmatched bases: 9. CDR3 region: CASSQAMPGQGTYEQYF. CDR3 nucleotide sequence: TGTGCCAGCAGCCAAGCAATGCCGGGACAGGGTACCTACGAGCAGTACTTC.

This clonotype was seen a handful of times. CDR3 loop: CASSWGTSSGNTIYF. In nucleotides, the CDR3 is TGTGCCAGCAGCTGGGGGACCAGCTCTGGAAACACCATATATTTT. This sequence joins TRBV7-2 and TRBJ1-3; D may be TRBD1 (5 bases). V was trimmed by 4 bases and J by 0 bases, leaving 10 bases between them. The CDR3 runs to 15 residues. In germline, CDR1 is SGHTA, CDR2 FQGNSA.

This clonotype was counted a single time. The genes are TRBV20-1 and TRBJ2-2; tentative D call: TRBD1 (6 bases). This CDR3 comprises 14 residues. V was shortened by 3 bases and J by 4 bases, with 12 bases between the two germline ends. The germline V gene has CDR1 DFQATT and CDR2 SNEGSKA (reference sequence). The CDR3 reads CSARSQGPTGELFF. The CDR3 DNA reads TGCAGTGCTAGGAGCCAGGGGCCCACCGGGGAGCTGTTTTTT.

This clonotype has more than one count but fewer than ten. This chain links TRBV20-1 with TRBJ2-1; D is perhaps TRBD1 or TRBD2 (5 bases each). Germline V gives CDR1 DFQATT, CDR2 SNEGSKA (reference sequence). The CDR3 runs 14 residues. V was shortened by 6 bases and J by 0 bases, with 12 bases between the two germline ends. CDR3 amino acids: CSASGGGSYNEQFF. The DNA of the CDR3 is TGCAGTGCCAGTGGGGGTGGCTCCTACAATGAGCAGTTCTTC.

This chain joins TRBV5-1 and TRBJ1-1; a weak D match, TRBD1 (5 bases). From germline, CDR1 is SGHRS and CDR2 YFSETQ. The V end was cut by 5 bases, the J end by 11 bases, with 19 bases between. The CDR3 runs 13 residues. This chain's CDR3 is CASSPGASRQAFF. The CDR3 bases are TGCGCCAGCAGTCCCGGGGCTTCACGACAGGCTTTCTTT.

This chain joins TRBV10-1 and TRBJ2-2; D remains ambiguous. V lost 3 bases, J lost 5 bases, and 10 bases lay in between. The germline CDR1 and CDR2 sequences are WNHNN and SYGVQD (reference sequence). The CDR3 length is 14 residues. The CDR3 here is CASSERISTGELFF. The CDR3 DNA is TGCGCCAGCAGTGAACGGATTTCGACCGGGGAGCTGTTTTTT.

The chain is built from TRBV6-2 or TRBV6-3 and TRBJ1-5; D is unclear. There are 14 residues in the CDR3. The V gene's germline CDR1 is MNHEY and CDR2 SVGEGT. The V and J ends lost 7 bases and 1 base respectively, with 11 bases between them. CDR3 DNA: TGTGCCAGCACTTCTTTAGACAGCAATCAGCCCCAGCATTTT. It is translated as CASTSLDSNQPQHF.

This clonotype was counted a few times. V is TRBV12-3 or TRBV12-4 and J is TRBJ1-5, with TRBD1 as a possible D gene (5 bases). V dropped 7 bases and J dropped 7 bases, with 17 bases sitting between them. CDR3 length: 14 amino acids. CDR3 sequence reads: CASTKRGSRQPQHF. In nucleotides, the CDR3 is TGTGCCAGCACCAAGAGGGGCAGCCGGCAGCCCCAGCATTTT.

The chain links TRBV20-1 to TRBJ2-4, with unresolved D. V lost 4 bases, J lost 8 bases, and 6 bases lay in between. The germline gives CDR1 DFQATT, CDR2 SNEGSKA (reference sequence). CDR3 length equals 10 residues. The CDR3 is CSATNDIQYF. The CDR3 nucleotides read TGCAGTGCTACGAACGACATTCAGTACTTC.

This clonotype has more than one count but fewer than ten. CDR3 sequence (DNA): TGCGCCAGCAGCTTGAGGGAGGAGACTGAAGCTTTCTTT. This translates into CASSLREETEAFF. The rearrangement joins TRBV5-1 to TRBJ1-1; D gene uncertain. V lost 1 base and J 5 bases, leaving 9 bases between the germline ends. CDR3 size: 13 residues. Germline V lookup: CDR1 SGHRS, CDR2 YFSETQ.

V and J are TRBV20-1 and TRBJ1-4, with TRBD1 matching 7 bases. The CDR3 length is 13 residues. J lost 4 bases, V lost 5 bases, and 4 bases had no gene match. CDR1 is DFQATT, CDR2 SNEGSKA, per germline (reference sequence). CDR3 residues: CSASTGLNEKLFF. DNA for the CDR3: TGCAGTGCTTCGACAGGGCTTAATGAAAAACTGTTTTTT.

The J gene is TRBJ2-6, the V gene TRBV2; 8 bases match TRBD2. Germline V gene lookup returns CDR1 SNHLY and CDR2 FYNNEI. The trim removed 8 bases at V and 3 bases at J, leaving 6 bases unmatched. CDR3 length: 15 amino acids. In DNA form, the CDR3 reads TGTGCCAGCCCCCGGGGGGGCGGTGGGGCCAACGTCCTGACTTTC. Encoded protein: CASPRGGGGANVLTF.